The rows below give T cell receptor beta chains drawn from one sample of a study of blood T cells in healthy people across ages. TCRdb reprocessed the 5' RACE reads with MiXCR, giving one entry per CDR3 protein. The repertoire consists of hundreds of thousands of distinct CDR3 sequences, with about 50% occurring once and the leading ten covering about 14%. The sample was blood. The source of these receptors is a woman aged 80 or over in good health. The CDR3 runs from the conserved cysteine through the conserved F or W. D genes are given only for firm matches. Clone size, where shown, is once, few, many, or a class for clones that have expanded.

cdr3_length: 14; v_call: TRBV14; d_call: -; j_call: TRBJ1-3; clone_size: few; cdr3_aa: CASSQWQDGNTIYF; cdr3_nt: TGTGCCAGCAGCCAATGGCAGGATGGAAACACCATATATTTT
cdr3_length: 19; v_call: TRBV7-9; d_call: TRBD2; j_call: TRBJ2-5; clone_size: few; cdr3_aa: CASSSTLTGGRAGYNEQYF; cdr3_nt: TGTGCCAGCAGCTCGACCCTAACTGGCGGGAGGGCAGGCTACAATGAGCAGTACTTC
cdr3_length: 15; v_call: TRBV7-8; d_call: -; j_call: TRBJ2-7; clone_size: -; cdr3_aa: CASSLPPMTYNEQYF; cdr3_nt: TGTGCCAGCAGCTTGCCACCCATGACCTACAATGAGCAGTACTTC
cdr3_length: 14; v_call: TRBV29-1; d_call: TRBD1; j_call: TRBJ2-7; clone_size: -; cdr3_aa: CSVASGTDSYEQYF; cdr3_nt: TGCAGCGTGGCTTCCGGGACAGACTCATACGAGCAGTACTTC
cdr3_length: 15; v_call: TRBV3-1; d_call: TRBD2; j_call: TRBJ2-1; clone_size: -; cdr3_aa: CASSPGLAGIREQFF; cdr3_nt: TGTGCCAGCAGCCCGGGACTAGCGGGGATCCGGGAGCAGTTCTTC
cdr3_length: 13; v_call: TRBV12-5; d_call: -; j_call: TRBJ2-3; clone_size: -; cdr3_aa: CASGGLGADTQYF; cdr3_nt: TGTGCTAGTGGTGGACTTGGGGCAGATACGCAGTATTTT
cdr3_length: 12; v_call: TRBV7-9; d_call: -; j_call: TRBJ2-3; clone_size: many; cdr3_aa: CASSPSGHTQYF; cdr3_nt: TGTGCCAGCAGCCCCTCGGGTCATACGCAGTATTTT
cdr3_length: 15; v_call: TRBV12-3/TRBV12-4; d_call: -; j_call: TRBJ2-1; clone_size: -; cdr3_aa: CASSLGYSSYNEQFF; cdr3_nt: TGTGCCAGCAGTTTAGGGTATAGCTCCTACAATGAGCAGTTCTTC
cdr3_length: 12; v_call: TRBV28; d_call: -; j_call: TRBJ2-1; clone_size: many; cdr3_aa: CASRVSSDEQFF; cdr3_nt: TGTGCCAGCAGAGTATCTAGCGATGAGCAGTTCTTC
cdr3_length: 14; v_call: TRBV3-1; d_call: -; j_call: TRBJ2-3; clone_size: -; cdr3_aa: CASSFRTRTDTQYF; cdr3_nt: TGTGCCAGCAGCTTCCGGACTCGTACAGATACGCAGTATTTT
cdr3_length: 17; v_call: TRBV12-3/TRBV12-4; d_call: -; j_call: TRBJ1-5; clone_size: -; cdr3_aa: CASSPSRTTFVNQPQHF; cdr3_nt: TGTGCCAGCAGTCCATCAAGAACGACCTTCGTAAATCAGCCCCAGCATTTT
cdr3_length: 16; v_call: TRBV5-1; d_call: TRBD2; j_call: TRBJ2-1; clone_size: many; cdr3_aa: CASSLTSSGGKNEQFF; cdr3_nt: TGCGCCAGCAGCTTGACTAGTAGCGGGGGGAAAAATGAGCAGTTCTTC
cdr3_length: 15; v_call: TRBV28; d_call: TRBD2; j_call: TRBJ2-1; clone_size: many; cdr3_aa: CASSILAGDRNEQFF; cdr3_nt: TGTGCCAGCAGCATACTAGCGGGAGATCGGAATGAGCAGTTCTTC
cdr3_length: 16; v_call: TRBV12-3/TRBV12-4; d_call: -; j_call: TRBJ1-6; clone_size: -; cdr3_aa: CASSLKTGWGNSPLHF; cdr3_nt: TGTGCCAGCAGTTTAAAGACGGGTTGGGGTAATTCACCCCTCCACTTT
cdr3_length: 13; v_call: TRBV2; d_call: -; j_call: TRBJ2-2; clone_size: -; cdr3_aa: CASNIGGTGELFF; cdr3_nt: TGTGCCAGCAATATCGGAGGCACCGGGGAGCTGTTTTTT
cdr3_length: 15; v_call: TRBV27; d_call: -; j_call: TRBJ2-7; clone_size: -; cdr3_aa: CASSLRQGDINEQYF; cdr3_nt: TGTGCCAGCAGTTTAAGGCAGGGAGATATCAACGAGCAGTACTTC
cdr3_length: 13; v_call: TRBV25-1; d_call: -; j_call: TRBJ1-6; clone_size: -; cdr3_aa: CASSPMGSSPLHF; cdr3_nt: TGTGCCAGCAGTCCAATGGGGAGTTCACCCCTCCACTTT
cdr3_length: 15; v_call: TRBV10-3; d_call: TRBD2; j_call: TRBJ2-7; clone_size: few; cdr3_aa: CAISESRGGSNEQYF; cdr3_nt: TGTGCCATCAGTGAGTCCCGGGGAGGGTCAAATGAGCAGTACTTC
cdr3_length: 13; v_call: TRBV6-6; d_call: -; j_call: TRBJ2-1; clone_size: many; cdr3_aa: CASSYLQGYEQFF; cdr3_nt: TGTGCCAGCAGTTACCTACAGGGTTATGAGCAGTTCTTC
cdr3_length: 13; v_call: TRBV10-3; d_call: TRBD1; j_call: TRBJ2-3; clone_size: -; cdr3_aa: CAISWDSQDTQYF; cdr3_nt: TGTGCCATCAGCTGGGACAGTCAAGATACGCAGTATTTT
cdr3_length: 15; v_call: TRBV15; d_call: -; j_call: TRBJ2-7; clone_size: -; cdr3_aa: CATSGPGSLSYEQYF; cdr3_nt: TGTGCCACCAGTGGGCCGGGGTCATTGTCCTACGAGCAGTACTTC
cdr3_length: 14; v_call: TRBV2; d_call: -; j_call: TRBJ1-2; clone_size: few; cdr3_aa: CASGGTGRNYGYTF; cdr3_nt: TGTGCCAGCGGGGGGACGGGAAGAAACTATGGCTACACCTTC
cdr3_length: 13; v_call: TRBV5-1; d_call: -; j_call: TRBJ2-5; clone_size: -; cdr3_aa: CASSGVGSETQYF; cdr3_nt: TGCGCCAGCAGCGGGGTTGGGTCAGAGACCCAGTACTTC
cdr3_length: 13; v_call: TRBV2; d_call: -; j_call: TRBJ2-5; clone_size: -; cdr3_aa: CASSEDNRKTQYF; cdr3_nt: TGTGCCAGCAGTGAAGACAATCGAAAGACCCAGTACTTC
cdr3_length: 15; v_call: TRBV20-1; d_call: -; j_call: TRBJ2-7; clone_size: -; cdr3_aa: CSARNPRDNSYEQYF; cdr3_nt: TGCAGTGCTAGAAACCCTAGAGATAACTCCTACGAGCAGTACTTC
cdr3_length: 15; v_call: TRBV2; d_call: TRBD2; j_call: TRBJ2-1; clone_size: once; cdr3_aa: CASRWEGGTYNEQFF; cdr3_nt: TGTGCCAGCAGGTGGGAGGGAGGGACCTACAATGAGCAGTTCTTC
cdr3_length: 16; v_call: TRBV7-9; d_call: TRBD1; j_call: TRBJ2-2; clone_size: -; cdr3_aa: CASSNPRGHHTGELFF; cdr3_nt: TGTGCCAGCAGCAACCCCAGGGGGCATCACACCGGGGAGCTGTTTTTT
cdr3_length: 14; v_call: TRBV2; d_call: -; j_call: TRBJ2-2; clone_size: few; cdr3_aa: CASSSRENTGELFF; cdr3_nt: TGTGCCAGCAGTTCCCGGGAGAACACCGGGGAGCTGTTTTTT
cdr3_length: 13; v_call: TRBV7-2; d_call: -; j_call: TRBJ1-5; clone_size: -; cdr3_aa: CASSARQNQPQHF; cdr3_nt: TGTGCCAGCAGCGCCCGTCAAAATCAGCCCCAGCATTTT
cdr3_length: 12; v_call: TRBV2; d_call: -; j_call: TRBJ1-2; clone_size: -; cdr3_aa: CASRGESYGYTF; cdr3_nt: TGTGCCAGCAGGGGGGAAAGCTATGGCTACACCTTC
cdr3_length: 15; v_call: TRBV27; d_call: -; j_call: TRBJ2-5; clone_size: many; cdr3_aa: CASRQGLLQGETQYF; cdr3_nt: TGTGCCAGTAGACAGGGACTTCTACAAGGGGAGACCCAGTACTTC
cdr3_length: 16; v_call: TRBV28; d_call: -; j_call: TRBJ2-3; clone_size: few; cdr3_aa: CASSSVHETQGDTQYF; cdr3_nt: TGTGCCAGCAGCTCCGTGCATGAGACCCAGGGAGATACGCAGTATTTT
cdr3_length: 16; v_call: TRBV5-1; d_call: TRBD2; j_call: TRBJ2-1; clone_size: many; cdr3_aa: CASSISSGASYNEQFF; cdr3_nt: TGCGCCAGCAGCATATCTAGCGGGGCCTCCTACAATGAGCAGTTCTTC
cdr3_length: 18; v_call: TRBV13; d_call: -; j_call: TRBJ2-1; clone_size: many; cdr3_aa: CASSLGVLGAGALYEQFF; cdr3_nt: TGTGCCAGCAGCTTAGGAGTTCTTGGGGCAGGGGCGCTCTATGAGCAGTTCTTC
cdr3_length: 16; v_call: TRBV6-6; d_call: -; j_call: TRBJ2-6; clone_size: many; cdr3_aa: CASSYSYYPGANVLTF; cdr3_nt: TGTGCCAGCAGTTACTCATATTACCCTGGGGCCAACGTCCTGACTTTC
cdr3_length: 14; v_call: TRBV6-5; d_call: -; j_call: TRBJ1-4; clone_size: -; cdr3_aa: CASSYEQEGEKLFF; cdr3_nt: TGTGCCAGCAGTTACGAACAGGAAGGTGAAAAACTGTTTTTT
cdr3_length: 14; v_call: TRBV7-2; d_call: TRBD1; j_call: TRBJ1-1; clone_size: few; cdr3_aa: CASSFYQGVTEAFF; cdr3_nt: TGTGCCAGCAGCTTTTATCAGGGGGTCACTGAAGCTTTCTTT
cdr3_length: 12; v_call: TRBV11-2; d_call: -; j_call: TRBJ2-7; clone_size: many; cdr3_aa: CASSLDRYEQYF; cdr3_nt: TGCGCCAGCAGCTTGGACAGATACGAGCAGTACTTC
cdr3_length: 15; v_call: TRBV5-1; d_call: -; j_call: TRBJ2-2; clone_size: -; cdr3_aa: CASSLVPGTTGELFF; cdr3_nt: TGCGCCAGCAGCTTGGTGCCAGGAACCACCGGGGAGCTGTTTTTT
cdr3_length: 12; v_call: TRBV15; d_call: -; j_call: TRBJ1-2; clone_size: -; cdr3_aa: CATSRDTHGYTF; cdr3_nt: TGTGCCACCAGCAGAGACACTCATGGCTACACCTTC
cdr3_length: 11; v_call: TRBV28; d_call: -; j_call: TRBJ1-2; clone_size: many; cdr3_aa: CASRQGRGYTF; cdr3_nt: TGTGCCAGCAGACAGGGTCGCGGCTACACCTTC
cdr3_length: 12; v_call: TRBV28; d_call: -; j_call: TRBJ2-2; clone_size: many; cdr3_aa: CASSLLSGELFF; cdr3_nt: TGTGCCAGCAGTTTATTGTCCGGGGAGCTGTTTTTT
cdr3_length: 16; v_call: TRBV9; d_call: TRBD2; j_call: TRBJ2-3; clone_size: few; cdr3_aa: CASSVAPSGAADTQYF; cdr3_nt: TGTGCCAGCAGCGTAGCTCCTAGCGGGGCCGCAGATACGCAGTATTTT
cdr3_length: 13; v_call: TRBV7-2; d_call: -; j_call: TRBJ2-1; clone_size: many; cdr3_aa: CASSPGFNNEQFF; cdr3_nt: TGTGCCAGCAGCCCGGGATTCAACAATGAGCAGTTCTTC
cdr3_length: 15; v_call: TRBV29-1; d_call: TRBD2; j_call: TRBJ2-3; clone_size: -; cdr3_aa: CSVVPAGASTDTQYF; cdr3_nt: TGCAGCGTTGTCCCAGCGGGGGCAAGCACAGATACGCAGTATTTT
cdr3_length: 15; v_call: TRBV4-2; d_call: -; j_call: TRBJ2-5; clone_size: many; cdr3_aa: CASSQGDFQTETQYF; cdr3_nt: TGTGCCAGCAGCCAAGGGGACTTCCAGACAGAGACCCAGTACTTC
cdr3_length: 14; v_call: TRBV6-5; d_call: TRBD1; j_call: TRBJ2-7; clone_size: -; cdr3_aa: CASRTGTGVYEQYF; cdr3_nt: TGTGCCAGCAGAACCGGGACAGGAGTCTACGAGCAGTACTTC
cdr3_length: 18; v_call: TRBV3-1; d_call: -; j_call: TRBJ1-3; clone_size: once; cdr3_aa: CASSQDLGRGSSGNTIYF; cdr3_nt: TGTGCCAGCAGCCAAGATTTGGGGAGGGGTAGCTCTGGAAACACCATATATTTT
cdr3_length: 18; v_call: TRBV12-3/TRBV12-4; d_call: TRBD2; j_call: TRBJ2-2; clone_size: many; cdr3_aa: CASSFVFSLAGNTGELFF; cdr3_nt: TGTGCCAGCAGTTTCGTGTTCTCACTAGCGGGTAACACCGGGGAGCTGTTTTTT
cdr3_length: 13; v_call: TRBV12-5; d_call: -; j_call: TRBJ2-1; clone_size: many; cdr3_aa: CASGLGGYNEQFF; cdr3_nt: TGTGCTAGTGGTTTAGGGGGCTACAATGAGCAGTTCTTC
cdr3_length: 12; v_call: TRBV28; d_call: -; j_call: TRBJ2-1; clone_size: many; cdr3_aa: CASSPRTSPQFF; cdr3_nt: TGTGCCAGCAGTCCACGAACTAGTCCTCAGTTCTTC
cdr3_length: 14; v_call: TRBV7-9; d_call: TRBD1; j_call: TRBJ1-1; clone_size: -; cdr3_aa: CASSFGTGTTEAFF; cdr3_nt: TGCGCCAGCAGCTTTGGGACAGGGACCACTGAAGCTTTCTTT
cdr3_length: 15; v_call: TRBV12-3/TRBV12-4; d_call: TRBD2; j_call: TRBJ2-3; clone_size: -; cdr3_aa: CASSLSGLDTDTQYF; cdr3_nt: TGTGCCAGCAGTTTATCGGGACTAGACACAGATACGCAGTATTTT
cdr3_length: 13; v_call: TRBV28; d_call: -; j_call: TRBJ1-2; clone_size: many; cdr3_aa: CASSFAGDRGYTF; cdr3_nt: TGTGCCAGCAGTTTCGCAGGCGACAGAGGCTACACCTTC
cdr3_length: 14; v_call: TRBV5-1; d_call: -; j_call: TRBJ2-7; clone_size: -; cdr3_aa: CASSPGVSQYEQYF; cdr3_nt: TGCGCCAGCAGCCCCGGGGTGTCCCAATACGAGCAGTACTTC
cdr3_length: 13; v_call: TRBV18; d_call: -; j_call: TRBJ1-2; clone_size: -; cdr3_aa: CAGSPNSNYGYTF; cdr3_nt: TGTGCCGGCTCACCCAACAGTAACTATGGCTACACCTTC
cdr3_length: 15; v_call: TRBV4-3; d_call: -; j_call: TRBJ2-5; clone_size: -; cdr3_aa: CASSPGVAIQETQYF; cdr3_nt: TGCGCCAGCAGCCCCGGGGTTGCCATCCAAGAGACCCAGTACTTC
cdr3_length: 16; v_call: TRBV27; d_call: -; j_call: TRBJ2-6; clone_size: many; cdr3_aa: CASGLSRSSGANVLTF; cdr3_nt: TGTGCCAGCGGGCTTTCGAGGAGCTCTGGGGCCAACGTCCTGACTTTC
cdr3_length: 11; v_call: TRBV20-1; d_call: -; j_call: TRBJ1-2; clone_size: few; cdr3_aa: CSASSAVGYTF; cdr3_nt: TGCAGTGCTAGTAGTGCGGTAGGCTACACCTTC